The 13 T cell receptor beta chains presented below share a single source sample, sequenced in a study of cytomegalovirus exposure and HLA in healthy donors. Researchers ran the PCR with 60 Vbeta and 13 Jbeta primers. Data came from immunoSEQ multiplex PCR; TCRdb stores just in-frame clones and leaves some out. Of roughly 290,000 clones listed, about 80% are singletons. The specimen sequenced was PBMCs. These TCRs come from a girl aged 2 to 9 in good health and CMV-seronegative.

The gene calls are TRBV25-1 and TRBJ2-5; 7 bases match TRBD1. The last part of the DNA fits TRBJ2-7 better; the J call may be wrong. CDR1 is MGHDK and CDR2 is SYGVNS in the germline V gene. The CDR3 is 17 amino acids. In nucleotides, the CDR3 is TGTGCCAGCAGTGAATATCCCTCCTTGACAGGGTCCTACGAGCAGTACTTC. It codes for CASSEYPSLTGSYEQYF.

This clone was seen more than once but under ten times. The rearrangement joins TRBV28 to TRBJ2-1; D not certain. The CDR3 covers 12 residues. Trimming pared 4 bases from V and 2 bases from J, leaving 3 bases between. Germline V lookup: CDR1 MDHEN, CDR2 SYDVKM. The CDR3 reads CASSWPYNEQFF. The CDR3 DNA sequence: TGTGCCAGCAGTTGGCCCTACAATGAGCAGTTCTTC.

The rearrangement uses TRBV9 and TRBJ2-1; 8 bases are a match to TRBD2. Trimming took 6 bases from V and 5 from J; bases not matched to a gene: 13. In germline, CDR1 is SGDLS, CDR2 YYNGEE. The CDR3 runs 16 residues. The CDR3 reads CASNEDGRGGHNEQFF. As DNA, the CDR3 is TGTGCCAGCAACGAAGACGGGAGGGGGGGCCACAATGAGCAGTTCTTC.

This rearrangement joins TRBV2 to TRBJ1-2; D remains unclear. Looked up from germline, CDR1 is SNHLY and CDR2 is FYNNEI. The V gene lost 8 bases and the J gene lost 1 base, with 14 bases spanning the gap. CDR3 length: 14 amino acids. CDR3 amino acids: CASSRGGYNYGYTF. For the CDR3, the DNA is TGTGCCAGCTCCCGTGGAGGGTATAACTATGGCTACACCTTC.

V usage is TRBV11-2 and J usage is TRBJ1-3, with D perhaps TRBD1 (5 bases). This CDR3 is 14 amino acids long. Looked up from germline, CDR1 is SGHAT and CDR2 is FQNNGV. V lost 4 bases and J 4 bases, leaving 11 bases between the germline ends. The CDR3 protein is CASSYLGGGNTIYF. CDR3 nucleotide sequence: TGTGCCAGCAGCTACCTGGGGGGGGGAAACACCATATATTTT.

In its sample, this clone was seen a few times. V usage is TRBV5-1 and J usage is TRBJ2-5; TRBD1 aligns across 9 bases. With V trimmed by 0 bases and J by 4 bases, 4 bases remained unmatched. Germline V gene sequence: CDR1 SGHRS, CDR2 YFSETQ. The CDR3 has 15 amino acids. In DNA, the CDR3 is TGCGCCAGCAGCTTGGTAGGGACAGGGATAGAGACCCAGTACTTC. It translates to CASSLVGTGIETQYF.

The chain has TRBV27 and TRBJ1-4; TRBD1 matches 9 bases. V was clipped by 4 bases and J by 6 bases; unmatched bases: 6. Germline V gene data show CDR1 as MNHEY and CDR2 as SMNVEV (reference sequence). The CDR3 loop spans 15 amino acids. The CDR3 nucleotides are TGTGCCAGCAGTTCCCTACAGGGGGCGCATGAAAAACTGTTTTTT. Translated, it gives CASSSLQGAHEKLFF.

The J gene is TRBJ2-3, the V gene TRBV18; possibly TRBD1 for D (6 bases). CDR1 is KGHSH and CDR2 is LQKENI in the germline V gene. The V and J ends lost 3 bases and 6 bases respectively, with 13 bases between them. The length of the CDR3 is 14 residues. The CDR3 reads CASSPNGRGDTQYF. CDR3 coding DNA: TGTGCCAGCTCACCGAATGGAAGGGGGGATACGCAGTATTTT.

This clone has more than one count but fewer than ten. The chain carries TRBV6-1 and TRBJ1-5; maybe TRBD1 (5 bases). V lost 5 bases, J lost 6 bases, and 11 bases lay in between. The CDR3 has 13 residues. Germline values: CDR1 MNHNS, CDR2 SASEGT. CDR3 amino acids: CASSSTRGQPQHF. Here the CDR3 DNA reads TGTGCCAGCAGTTCCACAAGGGGTCAGCCCCAGCATTTT.

For the CDR3, the DNA is TGTGCCAGCAGTGAAACAGGGGGGTGGAACACCATATATTTT. Its protein is CASSETGGWNTIYF. This rearrangement joins TRBV25-1 to TRBJ1-3; 8 nucleotides match TRBD1. The V segment lost 2 bases and the J segment 7 bases; nucleotides outside the gene matches: 4. This CDR3 has 14 residues. CDR1 MGHDK and CDR2 SYGVNS come from the germline V gene.

Here the CDR3 reads CASSPSQGRNTIYF. Written as DNA, the CDR3 is TGTGCCAGCAGCCCCTCACAGGGGAGAAACACCATATATTTT. This sequence joins TRBV13 and TRBJ1-3, with TRBD1 identical over 7 bases. This CDR3 is built from 14 residues. Germline CDR1 reads PRHDT; CDR2 reads FYEKMQ (reference sequence). The ends lost 5 bases at V and 5 bases at J; junction bases unmatched: 6.

The chain couples TRBV13 to TRBJ2-2; D perhaps matches TRBD2 (6 bases). Germline V gene lookup returns CDR1 PRHDT and CDR2 FYEKMQ (reference sequence). V was cut by 5 bases and J by 4 bases, with 11 bases left in between. This CDR3 is built from 14 residues. The CDR3 sequence: CASSPRAGTGELFF. Here the CDR3 DNA reads TGTGCCAGCAGCCCCCGAGCGGGCACCGGGGAGCTGTTTTTT. Supplemented by reference TRBV13 and TRBJ2-2, the full variable domain reads AAGVIQSPRHLIKEKRETATLKCYPIPRHDTVYWYQQGPGQDPQFLISFYEKMQSDKGSIPDRFSAQQFSDYHSELNMSSLELGDSALYFCASSPRAGTGELFFGEGSRLTVL.

This chain joins TRBV7-8 and TRBJ2-5; 11 bases are a match to TRBD2. The CDR3 extends over 18 amino acids. Per the germline V gene, CDR1 is SGHVS and CDR2 is FQNEAQ. Trimming took 3 bases from V and 2 from J; bases not matched to a gene: 11. CDR3 protein: CASSLQTSGAPPQETQYF. CDR3 DNA: TGTGCCAGCAGCTTGCAGACTAGCGGGGCCCCTCCACAAGAGACCCAGTACTTC.